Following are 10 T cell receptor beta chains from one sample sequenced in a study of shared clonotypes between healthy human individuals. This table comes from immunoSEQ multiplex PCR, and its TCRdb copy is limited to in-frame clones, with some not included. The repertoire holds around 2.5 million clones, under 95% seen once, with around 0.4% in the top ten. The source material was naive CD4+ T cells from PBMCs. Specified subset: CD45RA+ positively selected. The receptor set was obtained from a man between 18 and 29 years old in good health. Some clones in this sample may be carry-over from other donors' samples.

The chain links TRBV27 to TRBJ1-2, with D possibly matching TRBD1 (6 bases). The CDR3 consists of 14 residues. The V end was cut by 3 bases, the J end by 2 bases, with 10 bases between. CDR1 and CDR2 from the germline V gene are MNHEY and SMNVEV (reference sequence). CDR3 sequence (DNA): TGTGCCAGCAGTTTCGGGGGGCGAAACTATGGCTACACCTTC. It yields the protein CASSFGGRNYGYTF.

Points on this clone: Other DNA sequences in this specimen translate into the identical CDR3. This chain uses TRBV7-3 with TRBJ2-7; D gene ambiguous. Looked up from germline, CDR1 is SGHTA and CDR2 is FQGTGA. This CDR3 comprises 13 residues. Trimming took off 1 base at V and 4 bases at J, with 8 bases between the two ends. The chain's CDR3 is CASSLKGGYEQYF. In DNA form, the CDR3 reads TGTGCCAGCAGCTTAAAGGGCGGTTACGAGCAGTACTTC.

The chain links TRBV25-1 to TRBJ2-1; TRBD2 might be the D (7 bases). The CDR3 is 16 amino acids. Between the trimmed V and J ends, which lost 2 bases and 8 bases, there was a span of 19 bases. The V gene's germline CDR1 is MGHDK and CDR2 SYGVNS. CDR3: CASSEVGGRNDYEQFF. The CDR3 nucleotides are TGTGCCAGCAGTGAAGTGGGGGGGCGGAACGACTATGAGCAGTTCTTC.

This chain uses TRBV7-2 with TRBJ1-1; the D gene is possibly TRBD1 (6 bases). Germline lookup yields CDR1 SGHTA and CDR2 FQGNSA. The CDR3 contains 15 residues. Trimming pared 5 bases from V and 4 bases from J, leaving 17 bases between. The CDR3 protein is CASSIRGAAGTEAFF. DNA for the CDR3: TGTGCCAGCAGCATCAGGGGCGCTGCGGGCACTGAAGCTTTCTTT.

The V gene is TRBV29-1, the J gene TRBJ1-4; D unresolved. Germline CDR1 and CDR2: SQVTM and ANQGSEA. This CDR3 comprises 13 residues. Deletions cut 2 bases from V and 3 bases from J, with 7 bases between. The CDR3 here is CSVEHVPNEKLFF. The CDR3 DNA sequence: TGCAGCGTTGAACACGTTCCTAATGAAAAACTGTTTTTT.

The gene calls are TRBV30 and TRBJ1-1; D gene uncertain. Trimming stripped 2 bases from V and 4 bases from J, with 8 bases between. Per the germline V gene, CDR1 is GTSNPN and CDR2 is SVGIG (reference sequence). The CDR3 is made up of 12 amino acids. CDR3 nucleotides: TGTGCCTGGAGTCCGTGGCGCACTGAAGCTTTCTTT. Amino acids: CAWSPWRTEAFF.

The CDR3: CASSLKARETQYF. The CDR3 DNA reads as TGTGCCAGCAGCTTAAAGGCCAGAGAGACCCAGTACTTC. The chain recombines TRBV11-2 with TRBJ2-5, with unresolved D. Per germline, CDR1 SGHAT and CDR2 FQNNGV. Trimming cost V 2 bases and J 4 bases, with 8 bases left between them. This CDR3 has 13 amino acids. The full variable domain, its missing parts supplied by reference TRBV11-2 and TRBJ2-5, is EAGVAQSPRYKIIEKRQSVAFWCNPISGHATLYWYQQILGQGPKLLIQFQNNGVVDDSQLPKDRFSAERLKGVDSTLKIQPAKLEDSAVYLCASSLKARETQYFGPGTRLLVL.

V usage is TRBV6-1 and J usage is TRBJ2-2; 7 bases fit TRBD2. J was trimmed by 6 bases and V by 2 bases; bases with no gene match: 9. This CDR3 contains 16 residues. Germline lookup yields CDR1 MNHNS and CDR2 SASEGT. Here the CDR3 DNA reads TGTGCCAGCAGTGAACTTGGCGGGAGTCTATCCGGGGAGCTGTTTTTT. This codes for CASSELGGSLSGELFF.

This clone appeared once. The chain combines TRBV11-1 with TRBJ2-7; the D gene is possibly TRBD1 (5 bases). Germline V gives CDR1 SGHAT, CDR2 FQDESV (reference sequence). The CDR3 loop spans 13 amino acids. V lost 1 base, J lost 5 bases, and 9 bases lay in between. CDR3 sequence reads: CASSLEGINEQYF. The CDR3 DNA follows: TGTGCCAGCAGCTTAGAGGGGATCAACGAGCAGTACTTC.

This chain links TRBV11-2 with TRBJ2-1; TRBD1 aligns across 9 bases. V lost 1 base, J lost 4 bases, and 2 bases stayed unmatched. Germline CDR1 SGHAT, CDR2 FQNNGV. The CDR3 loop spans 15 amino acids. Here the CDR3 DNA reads TGTGCCAGCAGCTTAGGAGGGACAGGGTACAATGAGCAGTTCTTC. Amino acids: CASSLGGTGYNEQFF.